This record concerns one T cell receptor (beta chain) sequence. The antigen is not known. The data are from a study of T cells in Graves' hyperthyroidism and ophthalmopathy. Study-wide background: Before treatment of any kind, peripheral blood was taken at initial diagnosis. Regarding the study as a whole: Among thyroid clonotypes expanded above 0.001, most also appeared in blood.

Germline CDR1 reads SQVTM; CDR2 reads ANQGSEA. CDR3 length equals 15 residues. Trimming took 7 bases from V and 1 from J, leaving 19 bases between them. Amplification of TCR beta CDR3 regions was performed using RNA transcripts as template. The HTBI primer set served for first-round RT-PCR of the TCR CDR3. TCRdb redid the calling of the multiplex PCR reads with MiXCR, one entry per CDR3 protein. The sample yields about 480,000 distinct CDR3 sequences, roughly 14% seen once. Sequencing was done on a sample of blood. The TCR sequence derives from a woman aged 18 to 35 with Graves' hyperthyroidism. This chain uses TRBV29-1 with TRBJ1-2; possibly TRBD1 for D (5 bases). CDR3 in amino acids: CSAASRGDNNYGYTF. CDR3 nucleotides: TGCAGCGCCGCCAGCCGGGGGGATAATAACTATGGCTACACCTTC. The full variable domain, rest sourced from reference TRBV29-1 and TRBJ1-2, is SAVISQKPSRDICQRGTSLTIQCQVDSQVTMMFWYRQQPGQSLTLIATANQGSEATYESGFVIDKFPISRPNLTFSTLTVSNMSPEDSSIYLCSAASRGDNNYGYTFGSGTRLTVV.